The TCR beta chain described here comes from a study of cytotoxic CD8 clonotypes in ibrutinib-treated CLL. Background on the study: Responses comprised approximately 25 partial and 2 complete; at median approximately six years, about 15 remained remitted and roughly 12 progressed. On average, each sample had approximately 250,000 productive templates and tens of thousands of productive rearrangements.

Assay: immunoSEQ multiplex PCR; the TCRdb copy retains only in-frame clones and omits some. The data show under 200,000 clones, more than 75% seen once. The sample consisted of PBMCs, taken after 12 months of ibrutinib treatment. The TCR was taken from a human donor with chronic lymphocytic leukemia.

The CDR3: CASSRYTSGTYEQYF. In DNA, the CDR3 is TGTGCCAGCAGTCGATATACTAGCGGAACCTACGAGCAGTACTTC. The genes are TRBV13 and TRBJ2-7; 8 bases line up with TRBD2. The junction had 9 bases not matched to a gene; V was cut back by 6 bases and J by 2 bases. There are 15 residues in the CDR3. The germline V gene has CDR1 PRHDT and CDR2 FYEKMQ (reference sequence).